This entry lists 8 T cell receptor beta chains sequenced from one sample in a study of OX40 agonist ivuxolimab in advanced cancers. Here immunoSEQ multiplex PCR was the method, and the copy in TCRdb shows in-frame clones only, minus some. The sample has around 40,000 clones, approximately 86% seen once. The sample consisted of CD4+ or CD8+ T cells sorted from blood, taken in a trial of the OX40 agonist ivuxolimab. The receptors here all came from an adult with an advanced solid tumor such as melanoma, head and neck, liver or kidney cancer.

The rearrangement joins TRBV10-3 to TRBJ2-6; TRBD2 agrees at 13 bases. The CDR3 runs to 19 residues. Looked up from germline, CDR1 is ENHRY and CDR2 is SYGVKD. V gave up 6 bases and J gave up 0 bases; unmatched junction bases: 8. DNA of the CDR3: TGTGCCATCAGAATTCAGGGACTAGCGGGGTACTCTGGGGCCAACGTCCTGACTTTC. Translation: CAIRIQGLAGYSGANVLTF.

This chain uses TRBV5-8 with TRBJ1-2, with D perhaps TRBD1 (5 bases). Trimming cost V 1 base and J 0 bases, with 7 bases left between them. Germline V lookup: CDR1 SGHTS, CDR2 YDEGEE. The CDR3 contains 14 residues. The DNA for the CDR3 is TGTGCCAGCAGCTTGCGACAGACTAACTATGGCTACACCTTC. This translates into CASSLRQTNYGYTF.

The table lists this clone with a count of one. The genes are TRBV18 and TRBJ2-1; 12 positions match TRBD2. The CDR3 contains 17 residues. Unmatched junction bases numbered 14, after V lost 6 bases and J lost 8 bases. Germline V gene sequence: CDR1 KGHSH, CDR2 LQKENI. This chain's CDR3 is CASSESGTSGLRDEQFF. CDR3 nucleotides: TGTGCCAGCTCGGAATCCGGGACTAGCGGGCTTAGGGATGAGCAGTTCTTC.

The J gene is TRBJ1-2, the V gene TRBV7-2; no clear D. There are 15 residues in the CDR3. Germline loops: CDR1 SGHTA, CDR2 FQGNSA. V was trimmed by 5 bases and J by 0 bases, leaving 13 bases between them. The CDR3 sequence is CASSQGSLTNYGYTF. DNA for the CDR3: TGTGCCAGCAGCCAAGGGAGTCTTACTAACTATGGCTACACCTTC.

The chain joins TRBV4-2 to TRBJ2-7; 10 bases are shared with TRBD2. The length of the CDR3 is 16 residues. CDR1 LGHNA and CDR2 YNFKEQ come from the germline V gene. Losses at the gene ends were 3 bases for V and 2 bases for J; bases not matched to a gene: 7. The CDR3 here is CASSHRQREGTYEQYF. In nucleotides, the CDR3 is TGTGCCAGCAGCCATCGGCAGCGGGAGGGGACCTACGAGCAGTACTTC.

In its sample, this clone was seen once. This sequence joins TRBV18 and TRBJ1-1, with unresolved D. The germline V gene has CDR1 KGHSH and CDR2 LQKENI. The CDR3 contains 14 residues. V was trimmed by 2 bases and J by 4 bases, leaving 11 bases between them. CDR3 in DNA: TGTGCCAGCTCACCAGGATTCACGTTCACTGAAGCTTTCTTT. Protein: CASSPGFTFTEAFF.

This chain joins TRBV7-2 and TRBJ2-7, with 7 bases aligning to TRBD2. CDR3 length equals 14 residues. Losses at the gene ends were 4 bases for V and 0 bases for J; bases not matched to a gene: 3. Germline V gene data show CDR1 as SGHTA and CDR2 as FQGNSA. The CDR3 is CASSSSGTSYEQYF. CDR3 in DNA: TGTGCCAGCAGCTCCAGCGGGACCTCCTACGAGCAGTACTTC.

The CDR3 here is CASSFEPGVGNEKLFF. The CDR3, as DNA: TGTGCCAGCAGCTTCGAACCGGGGGTAGGGAATGAAAAACTGTTTTTT. J is TRBJ1-4 and V is TRBV5-4; D is perhaps TRBD1 (5 bases). The CDR3 has 16 residues. From germline, CDR1 is SGHNT and CDR2 YYREEE (reference sequence). With 2 bases removed from V and 5 bases from J, the gap between germline ends came to 16 bases. The variable domain in full, completed from reference TRBV5-4 and TRBJ1-4, reads ETGVTQSPTHLIKTRGQQVTLRCSSQSGHNTVSWYQQALGQGPQFIFQYYREEENGRGNFPPRFSGLQFPNYSSELNVNALELDDSALYLCASSFEPGVGNEKLFFGSGTQLSVL.